One and the same sample provided the 22 T cell receptor beta chains below, sequenced in a study of human T cells and chemical hapten exposure. TCRdb re-analysed the RACE reads in MiXCR, keeping a single row per CDR3 protein. The sample comprises 35,000 to 50,000 distinct CDR3 sequences, roughly a tenth of which are singletons, and 11% to 15% rests with the top ten. Sample time point: patch test 2, 6 weeks after DPC sensitization. Treatment noted: therapeutic diphenylcyclopropenone sensitization with weekly scalp DPC. Sequencing started from total RNA isolated from unfractionated whole blood. Sample: whole blood, taken in connection with sensitization to the hapten diphenylcyclopropenone (DPC). Receptors were obtained from a woman aged 30 to 39 with alopecia areata. Some clones in this sample may be carry-over from other donors' samples.

This clonotype was counted many times. The chain combines TRBV3-1 with TRBJ2-7, with 7 bases aligning to TRBD2. CDR1 and CDR2 from the germline V gene are LGHDT and YNNKEL (reference sequence). V was clipped by 5 bases and J by 5 bases; unmatched bases: 9. This CDR3 comprises 14 residues. CDR3 nucleotides: TGTGCCAGCAGCGGGGACTATCGCTACCACGAGCAGTACTTC. Its translation: CASSGDYRYHEQYF.

The CDR3 is CAISRDGNEKLFF. The DNA for the CDR3 is TGTGCCATCAGCCGGGACGGTAATGAAAAACTGTTTTTT. The rearrangement uses TRBV10-3 and TRBJ1-4; D perhaps matches TRBD1 (5 bases). The CDR3 runs 13 residues. V lost 6 bases and J 4 bases, leaving 9 bases between the germline ends. Germline CDR1 ENHRY, CDR2 SYGVKD.

The chain employs TRBV5-4 and TRBJ1-2; D not certain. V was shortened by 1 base and J by 4 bases, with 11 bases between the two germline ends. This CDR3 is 14 amino acids long. Looked up from germline, CDR1 is SGHNT and CDR2 is YYREEE (reference sequence). CDR3 nucleotides: TGTGCCAGCAGCTTGTTGGGGTCCCTCTATGGCTACACCTTC. Amino acids: CASSLLGSLYGYTF. Using reference TRBV5-4 and TRBJ1-2 for the parts outside the CDR3, the full variable domain is ETGVTQSPTHLIKTRGQQVTLRCSSQSGHNTVSWYQQALGQGPQFIFQYYREEENGRGNFPPRFSGLQFPNYSSELNVNALELDDSALYLCASSLLGSLYGYTFGSGTRLTVV.

In its sample, this clonotype is medium-sized. The chain uses TRBV4-2 and TRBJ1-5; 8 nucleotides line up with TRBD1. In germline, CDR1 is LGHNA, CDR2 YNFKEQ. The CDR3 covers 15 residues. Trimming cost V 0 bases and J 4 bases; bases outside gene matches: 2. For the CDR3, the DNA is TGTGCCAGCAGCCAAGACAGGGGGCGGAATCAGCCCCAGCATTTT. This translates into CASSQDRGRNQPQHF.

The chain has TRBV30 and TRBJ1-4; the match to TRBD1 covers 7 bases. J lost 5 bases, V lost 3 bases, and 3 bases had no gene match. Germline-derived CDR1 and CDR2 are GTSNPN and SVGIG (reference sequence). The CDR3 contains 13 residues. The CDR3 DNA is TGTGCCTGGAGGCTCAGGGGGAATGAAAAACTGTTTTTT. Translation gives CAWRLRGNEKLFF.

V is TRBV28 and J is TRBJ1-5; tentative D call: TRBD1 (5 bases). CDR1 and CDR2 (germline): MDHEN, SYDVKM. The CDR3 contains 15 residues. Trimming took 2 bases from V and 3 from J, leaving 11 bases between them. CDR3 nucleotides: TGTGCCAGCAGTTTAGTCCAGGGTTTCAATCAGCCCCAGCATTTT. Protein sequence: CASSLVQGFNQPQHF.

This chain uses TRBV5-6 with TRBJ1-1; possibly TRBD1 for D (5 bases). Germline CDR1 and CDR2: SGHDT and YYEEEE. Deletions cut 4 bases from V and 0 bases from J, with 10 bases between. The CDR3 extends over 14 amino acids. Here the CDR3 reads CASSPRQLNTEAFF. As DNA, the CDR3 is TGTGCCAGCAGCCCGCGACAGTTGAACACTGAAGCTTTCTTT.

A few counts support this clonotype. This chain connects TRBV28 to TRBJ1-5; the D is unclear. Per the germline V gene, CDR1 is MDHEN and CDR2 is SYDVKM. This CDR3 contains 13 residues. Trimming left V 3 bases short and J 6 bases short, with 9 bases between. The CDR3 DNA follows: TGTGCCAGCAGTTTGAGACCCACTCAGCCCCAGCATTTT. It specifies CASSLRPTQPQHF.

This clonotype was found a few times. The chain carries TRBV19 and TRBJ2-1, with D possibly called TRBD1 or TRBD2 (5 bases each). CDR1 LNHDA and CDR2 SQIVND come from the germline V gene (reference sequence). Trimming shortened V by 5 bases and J by 6 bases, and 8 bases separated the two germline ends. The CDR3 has 12 residues. The CDR3 DNA reads as TGTGCCAGTAGTCCAGGGACCAATGAGCAGTTCTTC. This encodes CASSPGTNEQFF.

This clonotype was detected a few times. This CDR3 is CASKAGGAPDGYTF. CDR3 bases: TGTGCCAGCAAAGCGGGCGGAGCGCCCGATGGCTACACCTTC. This chain connects TRBV6-1 to TRBJ1-2; D is uncertain. V shed 7 bases and J shed 6 bases, with 18 bases lying between them. The germline CDR1 and CDR2 sequences are MNHNS and SASEGT. The CDR3 runs to 14 residues.

The rearrangement links TRBV18 to TRBJ1-2; D not resolved. CDR3 length: 13 amino acids. Germline V gene data show CDR1 as KGHSH and CDR2 as LQKENI. V gave up 3 bases and J gave up 4 bases, with 9 bases separating them. The CDR3 DNA is TGTGCCAGCTCACCGGGAAACTCCTATGGCTACACCTTC. It is translated as CASSPGNSYGYTF.

The chain is built from TRBV7-2 and TRBJ1-4; TRBD1 matches at 9 bases. V was pared by 3 bases and J by 8 bases, with 7 bases of the junction left unmatched. This CDR3 comprises 15 residues. CDR1 is SGHTA, CDR2 FQGNSA, per germline. DNA for the CDR3: TGTGCCAGCAGCTTGGGGACAGGGAGTTGGGAAAAACTGTTTTTT. This codes for CASSLGTGSWEKLFF.

This clonotype was seen a handful of times. V usage is TRBV30 and J usage is TRBJ1-5; D might be TRBD1 (5 bases). Germline lookup yields CDR1 GTSNPN and CDR2 SVGIG (reference sequence). This CDR3 has 13 amino acids. Between the trimmed V and J ends, which lost 0 bases and 4 bases, there was a span of 7 bases. CDR3 protein: CAWSVRGNQPQHF. The CDR3 DNA is TGTGCCTGGAGTGTACGGGGGAATCAGCCCCAGCATTTT.

The gene calls are TRBV6-5 and TRBJ2-2; no definite D call. The CDR3 has 15 residues. Germline-derived CDR1 and CDR2 are MNHEY and SVGAGI. The V gene lost 2 bases and the J gene lost 1 base, with 8 bases spanning the gap. The CDR3 sequence is CASSYRSMNTGELFF. The CDR3 DNA reads as TGTGCCAGCAGTTACCGGTCCATGAACACCGGGGAGCTGTTTTTT.

This clonotype was seen many times. The rearrangement joins TRBV12-3 or TRBV12-4 to TRBJ2-7; 9 bases align to TRBD2. V dropped 6 bases and J dropped 2; count of bases not matched to a gene: 5. This CDR3 comprises 14 residues. The CDR3 DNA reads TGTGCCAGCAGATCTAGCGGGATCCCCTACGAGCAGTACTTC. Its translation: CASRSSGIPYEQYF.

Comments on this clonotype: One end of the junction does not line up with germline, which may come from a read error. V and J are TRBV29-1 and TRBJ1-1; D is ambiguous. Germline CDR1 and CDR2: SQVTM and ANQGSEA. The CDR3 totals 9 residues. The CDR3 coding sequence is TGCAGCGTGCAGCCGGACCGCGTATTT. Translated: CSVQPDRVF.

This clonotype was detected only a few times. V gene TRBV7-6 combines with J gene TRBJ2-7, with D possibly being TRBD1 (6 bases). Germline loops: CDR1 SGHVS, CDR2 FNYEAQ. The length of the CDR3 is 13 residues. With 1 base removed from V and 6 bases from J, the gap between germline ends came to 10 bases. CDR3 sequence: CASSLEGVGEQYF. CDR3 nucleotides: TGTGCCAGCAGCTTAGAGGGGGTCGGCGAGCAGTACTTC. Using reference TRBV7-6 and TRBJ2-7 for the parts outside the CDR3, the full variable domain is GAGVSQSPRYKVTKRGQDVALRCDPISGHVSLYWYRQALGQGPEFLTYFNYEAQQDKSGLPNDRFSAERPEGSISTLTIQRTEQRDSAMYRCASSLEGVGEQYFGPGTRLTVT.

This chain joins TRBV11-2 and TRBJ2-7, with D maybe TRBD2 (5 bases). The CDR3 spans 14 residues. From germline, CDR1 is SGHAT and CDR2 FQNNGV. Deletions cut 6 bases from V and 6 bases from J, with 18 bases between. This CDR3 reads CASSPNTRAGEQYF. The CDR3 DNA reads as TGTGCCAGCAGTCCAAATACCCGTGCGGGCGAGCAGTACTTC. Looking up the rest from reference TRBV11-2 and TRBJ2-7 gives the full variable domain: EAGVAQSPRYKIIEKRQSVAFWCNPISGHATLYWYQQILGQGPKLLIQFQNNGVVDDSQLPKDRFSAERLKGVDSTLKIQPAKLEDSAVYLCASSPNTRAGEQYFGPGTRLTVT.

The rearrangement uses TRBV7-3 and TRBJ2-5; 8 bases are shared with TRBD1. The CDR3 covers 16 residues. Trimming cost V 4 bases and J 5 bases; bases outside gene matches: 12. The germline CDR1 and CDR2 sequences are SGHTA and FQGTGA. CDR3 residues: CASSSYGQGRGETQYF. CDR3 nucleotides: TGTGCCAGCAGCTCCTACGGACAGGGCAGAGGGGAGACCCAGTACTTC.

This clonotype was observed many times. The J gene is TRBJ1-4, the V gene TRBV7-2; 9 bases align to TRBD1. Germline CDR1 SGHTA, CDR2 FQGNSA. V lost 5 bases to trimming and J lost 12 bases; unmatched junction nucleotides: 7. This CDR3 comprises 13 residues. The CDR3 bases are TGTGCCAGCAGCATCCGGGACAGGGTTCAACTGTTTTTT. It encodes CASSIRDRVQLFF.

The chain combines TRBV19 with TRBJ2-1, with D hard to call. The CDR3 covers 13 residues. CDR1 and CDR2 from the germline V gene are LNHDA and SQIVND (reference sequence). The V end was cut by 4 bases, the J end by 3 bases, with 7 bases between. The CDR3 DNA follows: TGTGCCAGTAGTACAGGAGACTACAATGAGCAGTTCTTC. Amino acids: CASSTGDYNEQFF.

Turning to this clonotype: Given a much more abundant clone one base away, this may be a read error. Written as DNA, the CDR3 is TGTGCCAGCAGCTGGGACTCAAGCACAGATACGCAGTATTTT. Translating it yields CASSWDSSTDTQYF. The V and J genes are TRBV5-4 and TRBJ2-3, with D maybe TRBD2 (6 bases). CDR1 is SGHNT and CDR2 is YYREEE in the germline V gene (reference sequence). This CDR3 has 14 residues. V dropped 3 bases and J dropped 0 bases, with 8 bases sitting between them.